This TCR beta chain was sequenced in a study of CD8+CD57+ T cells in acquired aplastic anemia. Study as a whole: DNA per sorted CD4+ or CD8+ sample ranged roughly 0.17 to 27.4 ug, averaging about 2.9 ug.

Individuals selected for sequencing had exhibited CD8+CD57+ cell expansion on flow cytometry. Everyone among the patients had severe acquired aplastic anemia. At blood sampling, none of the patients had yet received therapy. The CDR3 runs to 13 residues. Germline values: CDR1 LNHDA, CDR2 SQIVND (reference sequence). Both TCR beta VDJ combination and CDR3 sequence profiling were carried out. Genomic DNA was the template for this profiling. From the reads, TCRdb called clonotypes with MiXCR, one entry per CDR3 protein. This table holds around 430,000 distinct CDR3 sequences, over 25% found once. Regarding the study as a whole: Patients showed no significant difference from controls in CD8+ Simpson's diversity.

This clonotype was detected a few times. Its antigen is not identified. The junction and the germline gene differ at one end; a read error may be behind it. The sequenced material came from sorted CD4+, CD8+, or CD8+CD57+ T cells (not recorded which) from PBMCs. The origin of this receptor is a human donor with aplastic anemia. The genes are TRBV19 and TRBJ2-7; 9 bases fit TRBD1. The CDR3 spells CAGSRTGAYEQYF. Here the CDR3 DNA reads TGTGCCGGTAGCCGGACAGGGGCCTACGAGCAGTACTTC.